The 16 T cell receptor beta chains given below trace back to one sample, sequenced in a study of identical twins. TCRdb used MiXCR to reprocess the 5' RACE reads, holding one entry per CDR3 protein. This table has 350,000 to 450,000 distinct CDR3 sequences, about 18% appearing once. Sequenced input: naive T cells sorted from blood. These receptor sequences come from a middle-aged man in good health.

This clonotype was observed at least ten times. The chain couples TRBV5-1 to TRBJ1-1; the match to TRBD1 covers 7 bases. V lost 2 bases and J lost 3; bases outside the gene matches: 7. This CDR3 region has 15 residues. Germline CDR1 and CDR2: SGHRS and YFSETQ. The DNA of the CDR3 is TGCGCCAGCAGCTTTAGTACAGGGGCGGACACTGAAGCTTTCTTT. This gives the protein CASSFSTGADTEAFF. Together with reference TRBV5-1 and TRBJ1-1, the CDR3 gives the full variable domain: KAGVTQTPRYLIKTRGQQVTLSCSPISGHRSVSWYQQTPGQGLQFLFEYFSETQRNKGNFPGRFSGRQFSNSRSEMNVSTLELGDSALYLCASSFSTGADTEAFFGQGTRLTVV.

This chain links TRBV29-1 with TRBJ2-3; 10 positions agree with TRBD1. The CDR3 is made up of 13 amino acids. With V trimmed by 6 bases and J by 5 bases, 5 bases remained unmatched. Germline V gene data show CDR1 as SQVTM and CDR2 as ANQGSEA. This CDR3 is CSVRTGGKDTQYF. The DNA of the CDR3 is TGCAGCGTCCGGACAGGGGGAAAAGATACGCAGTATTTT.

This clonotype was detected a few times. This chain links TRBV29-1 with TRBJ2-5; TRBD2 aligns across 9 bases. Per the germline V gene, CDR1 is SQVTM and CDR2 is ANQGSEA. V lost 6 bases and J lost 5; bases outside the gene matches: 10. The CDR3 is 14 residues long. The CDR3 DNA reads TGCAGCGTGTCTAGCGGGATGGTATCGGAGACCCAGTACTTC. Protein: CSVSSGMVSETQYF. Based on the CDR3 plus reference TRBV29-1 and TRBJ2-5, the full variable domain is SAVISQKPSRDICQRGTSLTIQCQVDSQVTMMFWYRQQPGQSLTLIATANQGSEATYESGFVIDKFPISRPNLTFSTLTVSNMSPEDSSIYLCSVSSGMVSETQYFGPGTRLLVL.

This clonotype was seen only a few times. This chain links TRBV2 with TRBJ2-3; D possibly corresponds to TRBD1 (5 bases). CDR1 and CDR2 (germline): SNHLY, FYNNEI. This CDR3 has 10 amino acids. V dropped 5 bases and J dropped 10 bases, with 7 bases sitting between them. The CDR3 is CASSLQAQYF. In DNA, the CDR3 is TGTGCCAGCAGTCTACAGGCGCAGTATTTT. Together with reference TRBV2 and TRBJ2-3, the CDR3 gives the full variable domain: EPEVTQTPSHQVTQMGQEVILRCVPISNHLYFYWYRQILGQKVEFLVSFYNNEISEKSEIFDDQFSVERPDGSNFTLKIRSTKLEDSAMYFCASSLQAQYFGPGTRLTVL.

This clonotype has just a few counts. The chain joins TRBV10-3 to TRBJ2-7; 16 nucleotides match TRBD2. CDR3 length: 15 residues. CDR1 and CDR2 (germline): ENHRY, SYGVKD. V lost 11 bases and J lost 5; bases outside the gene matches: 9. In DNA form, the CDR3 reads TGTGCCGCGTCGGGGGGACTAGCGGGAGGGGACGAGCAGTACTTC. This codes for CAASGGLAGGDEQYF.

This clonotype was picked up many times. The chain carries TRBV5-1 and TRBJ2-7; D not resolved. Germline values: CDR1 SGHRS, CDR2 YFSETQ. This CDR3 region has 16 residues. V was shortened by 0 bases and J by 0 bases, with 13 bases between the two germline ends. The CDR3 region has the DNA TGCGCCAGCAGCTTGGAGCCAGGACCAAGCTCCTACGAGCAGTACTTC. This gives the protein CASSLEPGPSSYEQYF.

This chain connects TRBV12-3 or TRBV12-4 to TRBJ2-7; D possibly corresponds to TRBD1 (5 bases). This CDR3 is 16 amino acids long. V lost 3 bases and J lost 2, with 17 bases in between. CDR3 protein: CASSLNRLVPTYEQYF. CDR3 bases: TGTGCCAGCAGTTTGAACAGGCTGGTGCCTACCTACGAGCAGTACTTC.

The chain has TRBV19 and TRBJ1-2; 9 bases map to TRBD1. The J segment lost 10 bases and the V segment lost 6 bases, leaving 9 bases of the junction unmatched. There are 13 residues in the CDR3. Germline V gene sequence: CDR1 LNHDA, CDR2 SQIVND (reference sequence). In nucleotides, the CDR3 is TGTGCCAGTAGCGACACCGGGACAGGGTCCTACACCTTC. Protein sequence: CASSDTGTGSYTF.

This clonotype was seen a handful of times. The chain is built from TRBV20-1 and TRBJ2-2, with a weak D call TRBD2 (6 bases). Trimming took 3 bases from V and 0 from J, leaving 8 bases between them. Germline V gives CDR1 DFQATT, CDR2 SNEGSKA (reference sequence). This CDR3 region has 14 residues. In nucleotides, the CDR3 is TGCAGTGCTAGCGGGAGCCCGAACACCGGGGAGCTGTTTTTT. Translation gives CSASGSPNTGELFF.

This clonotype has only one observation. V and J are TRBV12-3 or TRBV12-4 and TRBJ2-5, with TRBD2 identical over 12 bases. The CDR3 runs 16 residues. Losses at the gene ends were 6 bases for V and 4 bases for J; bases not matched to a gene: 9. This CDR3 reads CASSPTSGSYLETQYF. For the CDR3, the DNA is TGTGCCAGCAGCCCGACTAGCGGGAGCTACCTAGAGACCCAGTACTTC.

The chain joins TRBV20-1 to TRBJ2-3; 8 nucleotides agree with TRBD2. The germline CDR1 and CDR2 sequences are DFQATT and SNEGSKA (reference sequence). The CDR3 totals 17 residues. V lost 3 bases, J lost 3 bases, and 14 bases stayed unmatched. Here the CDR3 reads CSARPEAQRGKTDTQYF. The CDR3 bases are TGCAGTGCTAGGCCGGAAGCCCAGCGGGGGAAGACAGATACGCAGTATTTT.

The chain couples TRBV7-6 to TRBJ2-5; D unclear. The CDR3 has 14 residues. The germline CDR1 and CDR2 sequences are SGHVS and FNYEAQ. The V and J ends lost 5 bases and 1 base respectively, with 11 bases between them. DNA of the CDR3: TGTGCCAGCAGCCCTGGCAGAGCCCAAGAGACCCAGTACTTC. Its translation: CASSPGRAQETQYF.

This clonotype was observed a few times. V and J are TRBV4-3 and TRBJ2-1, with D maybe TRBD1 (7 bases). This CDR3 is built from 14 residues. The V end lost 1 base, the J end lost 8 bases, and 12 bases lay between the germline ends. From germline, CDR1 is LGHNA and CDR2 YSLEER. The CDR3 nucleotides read TGCGCCAGCAGCCAAGTTCTCAGGGGGGATGAGCAGTTCTTC. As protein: CASSQVLRGDEQFF.

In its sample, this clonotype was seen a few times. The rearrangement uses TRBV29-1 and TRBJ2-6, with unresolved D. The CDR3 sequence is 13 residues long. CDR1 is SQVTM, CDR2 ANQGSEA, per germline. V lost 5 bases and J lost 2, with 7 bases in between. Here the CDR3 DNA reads TGCAGCGTTAGGCCCACTGGGGCCAACGTCCTGACTTTC. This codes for CSVRPTGANVLTF.

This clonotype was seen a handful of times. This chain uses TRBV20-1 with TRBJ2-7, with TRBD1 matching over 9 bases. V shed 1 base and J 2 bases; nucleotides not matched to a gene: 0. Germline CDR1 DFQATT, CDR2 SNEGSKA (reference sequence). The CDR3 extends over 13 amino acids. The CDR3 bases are TGCAGTGCTAGAGGACAGGGGGCCTACGAGCAGTACTTC. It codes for CSARGQGAYEQYF.

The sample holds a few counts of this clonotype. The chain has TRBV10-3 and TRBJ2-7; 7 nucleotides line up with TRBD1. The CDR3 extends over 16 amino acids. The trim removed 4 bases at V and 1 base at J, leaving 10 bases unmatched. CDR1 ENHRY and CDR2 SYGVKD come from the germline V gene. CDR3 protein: CAISGPTGVESYEQYF. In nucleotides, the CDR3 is TGTGCCATCAGTGGCCCAACAGGGGTAGAGTCCTACGAGCAGTACTTC.